This T cell receptor beta chain was obtained from a study of shared clonotypes between healthy human individuals. In the study overall: The donors, two women and three men, were aged 18 to 49. Study outcomes and limitations: Estimated richness values were generally larger in naive subsets than in memory subsets.

In the authors' methods: Without quality scores, immunoSEQ junctional reads could not be filtered like full-length reads. Sequencing used immunoSEQ multiplex PCR; TCRdb keeps in-frame clones, though not all of them. V, J and clone size are those of that table, while D and trimming were read from the DNA. The data hold about 2 million clones, with about 95% observed a single time. Naive CD8 populations comprised CD45RO-negative cells positively selected for CCR7, excluding terminally differentiated effector memory CD45RA+ cells. Donors had no recently reported acute infections or vaccinations and were HIV-negative. To note about this clone: Its antigen is as yet unknown.

The CDR3 has 13 residues. The germline gives CDR1 LGHNA, CDR2 YSLEER. Trimming left V 4 bases short and J 8 bases short, with 12 bases between. The sample taken for sequencing was naive CD8+ T cells sorted from blood. This TCR derives from a man aged 18 to 30 in good health. The J gene is TRBJ1-3, the V gene TRBV4-3, with no clear D. The CDR3 DNA sequence: TGCGCCAGCAGCCCGACACCCGAGGACACCATATATTTT. Its translation is CASSPTPEDTIYF.